The 29 T cell receptor beta chains presented below share a single source sample, sequenced in a study of T cells after yellow fever vaccination. TCRdb re-analysed the 5' RACE reads in MiXCR, keeping a single row per CDR3 protein. Of over 130,000 distinct CDR3 sequences in the sample, about 8% were seen once. The sample consisted of CD4+ T cells sorted from PBMCs, taken 5 days after the yellow fever booster vaccination. All receptors come from a man under 40 who received the YFV17D yellow fever vaccine.

This clonotype was detected many times. The chain couples TRBV7-2 to TRBJ1-4; D is ambiguous. The V end was cut by 0 bases, the J end by 8 bases, with 7 bases between. The germline V gene encodes CDR1 SGHTA and CDR2 FQGNSA. The CDR3 extends over 13 amino acids. CDR3 region: CASSLAGREKLFF. CDR3 in DNA: TGTGCCAGCAGCTTAGCAGGGCGCGAAAAACTGTTTTTT.

At least ten counts were recorded for this clonotype. The rearrangement uses TRBV28 and TRBJ2-2; D not certain. Trimming took off 6 bases at V and 5 bases at J, with 10 bases between the two ends. Germline CDR1 MDHEN, CDR2 SYDVKM. There are 13 residues in the CDR3. CDR3 bases: TGTGCCAGCAGGTCCCCGGGTACCGGGGAGCTGTTTTTT. This sequence encodes CASRSPGTGELFF. Filled out from reference TRBV28 and TRBJ2-2, the complete variable domain reads DVKVTQSSRYLVKRTGEKVFLECVQDMDHENMFWYRQDPGLGLRLIYFSYDVKMKEKGDIPEGYSVSREKKERFSLILESASTNQTSMYLCASRSPGTGELFFGEGSRLTVL.

Many counts were recorded for this clonotype. The V call is TRBV20-1, the J call TRBJ2-4, with 7 bases identical to TRBD2. The CDR3 is made up of 14 amino acids. Per the germline V gene, CDR1 is DFQATT and CDR2 is SNEGSKA (reference sequence). J lost 2 bases, V lost 4 bases, and 5 bases had no gene match. The CDR3 region has the DNA TGCAGTGCTAAAAGCGGGATCCCCAAAAACATTCAGTACTTC. This encodes CSAKSGIPKNIQYF.

This clonotype was counted only a few times. V is TRBV7-9 and J is TRBJ2-5, with a tentative D call TRBD2 (6 bases). The CDR3 spans 15 residues. Trimming stripped 5 bases from V and 2 bases from J, with 15 bases between. Germline V gene data show CDR1 as SEHNR and CDR2 as FQNEAQ (reference sequence). Here the CDR3 DNA reads TGTGCCAGCAGCCTCGCAGCGGGCTTACAAGAGACCCAGTACTTC. It yields the protein CASSLAAGLQETQYF.

This chain links TRBV5-4 with TRBJ2-7, with D maybe TRBD1 (6 bases). Germline V gene lookup returns CDR1 SGHNT and CDR2 YYREEE (reference sequence). This CDR3 contains 15 residues. The V end was cut by 4 bases, the J end by 4 bases, with 18 bases between. CDR3 DNA: TGTGCCAGCAGCGACGCCCCGGGACAAAATTACGAGCAGTACTTC. This gives the protein CASSDAPGQNYEQYF. The whole variable domain, remainder taken from reference TRBV5-4 and TRBJ2-7, is ETGVTQSPTHLIKTRGQQVTLRCSSQSGHNTVSWYQQALGQGPQFIFQYYREEENGRGNFPPRFSGLQFPNYSSELNVNALELDDSALYLCASSDAPGQNYEQYFGPGTRLTVT.

This clonotype was picked up many times. V and J are TRBV24-1 and TRBJ2-1, with 7 bases aligning to TRBD1. J gave up 5 bases and V 3 bases, and 9 bases lay outside the gene matches. The CDR3 extends over 16 amino acids. CDR1 KGHDR and CDR2 SFDVKD come from the germline V gene. DNA for the CDR3: TGTGCCACCAGTGATCGTACCGGGACAGACCACAATGAGCAGTTCTTC. Translation: CATSDRTGTDHNEQFF.

This clonotype was seen repeatedly, ten times or more. This chain uses TRBV30 with TRBJ2-2; a weak D match, TRBD1 (6 bases). Trimming left V 3 bases short and J 6 bases short, with 11 bases between. Germline values: CDR1 GTSNPN, CDR2 SVGIG (reference sequence). The CDR3 sequence is 13 residues long. The CDR3 reads CAWRPQGPGELFF. The CDR3 DNA reads TGTGCCTGGAGGCCACAGGGCCCCGGGGAGCTGTTTTTT.

This clonotype appeared many times. The V and J genes are TRBV12-3 or TRBV12-4 and TRBJ2-5, with TRBD1 identical over 9 bases. The CDR3 is made up of 14 amino acids. V was pared by 7 bases and J by 7 bases, with 10 bases of the junction left unmatched. The CDR3 DNA follows: TGTGCCAGCACTGCACAGGGGGCAGTCAGGACCCAGTACTTC. Its translation: CASTAQGAVRTQYF.

At least ten counts were recorded for this clonotype. The rearrangement links TRBV6-1 to TRBJ2-2; possibly TRBD2 for D (6 bases). CDR1 is MNHNS and CDR2 is SASEGT in the germline V gene. Between the trimmed V and J ends, which lost 10 bases and 7 bases, there was a span of 19 bases. The CDR3 is 14 amino acids. The CDR3 bases are TGTGCCACCCTCCAGGGCGGGGCGAACGGGGAGCTGTTTTTT. The encoded protein is CATLQGGANGELFF.

There are many counts of this clonotype. V is TRBV5-6 and J is TRBJ2-5; no reliable D call. The CDR3 consists of 12 residues. Trimming left V 1 base short and J 2 bases short, with 3 bases between. Germline-derived CDR1 and CDR2 are SGHDT and YYEEEE. The CDR3 DNA sequence: TGTGCCAGCAGCTTGTTTCAAGAGACCCAGTACTTC. The encoded protein is CASSLFQETQYF.

This clonotype was seen only a few times. The V gene is TRBV28, the J gene TRBJ2-7, with D possibly TRBD1 on 6 matching bases. V was trimmed by 6 bases and J by 3 bases, leaving 12 bases between them. The germline CDR1 and CDR2 sequences are MDHEN and SYDVKM. The CDR3 spans 13 residues. CDR3 in amino acids: CASRTGQSYEQYF. As DNA, the CDR3 is TGTGCCAGCAGAACCGGACAGAGCTACGAGCAGTACTTC.

This clonotype was recorded at least ten times. The chain employs TRBV18 and TRBJ2-7; 12 nucleotides align to TRBD1. Trimming cost V 6 bases and J 6 bases; bases outside gene matches: 24. The CDR3 has 20 residues. CDR1 is KGHSH and CDR2 is LQKENI in the germline V gene. CDR3 sequence reads: CASSPGQGAIRGPLVGEQYF. CDR3 nucleotides: TGTGCCAGCTCGCCGGGACAGGGGGCGATAAGAGGGCCCTTGGTGGGCGAGCAGTACTTC.

This clonotype was observed a few times. V and J are TRBV20-1 and TRBJ2-1, with 12 bases matching TRBD2. V was pared by 5 bases and J by 8 bases, with 13 bases of the junction left unmatched. The germline V gene has CDR1 DFQATT and CDR2 SNEGSKA (reference sequence). This CDR3 contains 16 residues. CDR3 residues: CSAYLTSGSNSYEQFF. The CDR3 coding sequence is TGCAGTGCTTATCTGACTAGCGGGAGCAATAGTTATGAGCAGTTCTTC.

This clonotype was seen repeatedly, ten times or more. The J gene is TRBJ2-1, the V gene TRBV5-1; TRBD1 agrees at 7 bases. V gave up 3 bases and J gave up 1 base; unmatched junction bases: 1. This CDR3 contains 14 residues. Germline-derived CDR1 and CDR2 are SGHRS and YFSETQ. CDR3: CASSSGQSYNEQFF. Written as DNA, the CDR3 is TGCGCCAGCAGCTCGGGACAGTCCTACAATGAGCAGTTCTTC.

This clonotype came up many times. V and J are TRBV7-9 and TRBJ2-1; D uncertain. Deletions cut 5 bases from V and 0 bases from J, with 11 bases between. Germline V gene lookup returns CDR1 SEHNR and CDR2 FQNEAQ (reference sequence). CDR3 length equals 15 residues. CDR3: CASSVTASSYNEQFF. CDR3 nucleotide sequence: TGTGCCAGCAGCGTGACGGCCAGCTCCTACAATGAGCAGTTCTTC.

The table lists this clonotype with many counts. This chain uses TRBV18 with TRBJ2-1; either TRBD1 or TRBD2 may fit D (5 bases each). Germline CDR1 KGHSH, CDR2 LQKENI. The CDR3 loop spans 16 amino acids. Deletions cut 2 bases from V and 6 bases from J, with 17 bases between. For the CDR3, the DNA is TGTGCCAGCTCACCAAGGAGGAAAACAGGAATCAATGAGCAGTTCTTC. It yields the protein CASSPRRKTGINEQFF.

A remark on this clonotype: Being one base from a much bigger clone, this may be a read error. The V call is TRBV11-2, the J call TRBJ2-2; D possibly uses TRBD1 or TRBD2 (6 bases each). The germline V gene encodes CDR1 SGHAT and CDR2 FQNNGV. This CDR3 region has 14 residues. The V and J ends lost 8 bases and 6 bases respectively, with 16 bases between them. The CDR3 reads CASGGWGHSGELFF. CDR3 sequence (DNA): TGTGCCAGCGGGGGGTGGGGGCACTCCGGGGAGCTGTTTTTT.

The chain couples TRBV5-4 to TRBJ2-1; 7 bases align to TRBD2. With 4 bases clipped from V and 0 bases from J, the junction kept 4 bases outside the gene matches. There are 15 residues in the CDR3. Germline CDR1 is SGHNT and CDR2 is YYREEE (reference sequence). This CDR3 reads CASSRDYNSYNEQFF. The CDR3 region has the DNA TGTGCCAGCAGCCGGGACTACAACTCCTACAATGAGCAGTTCTTC.

This clonotype was recorded at least ten times. This chain joins TRBV9 and TRBJ2-1, with unresolved D. Germline V gene data show CDR1 as SGDLS and CDR2 as YYNGEE. Trimming removed 1 base from V and 10 bases from J, with 15 bases in between. The CDR3 length is 14 residues. The CDR3 sequence: CASSVRLATGEQFF. In DNA, the CDR3 is TGTGCCAGCAGCGTACGGCTTGCTACGGGCGAGCAGTTCTTC. The complete variable domain, with remaining parts taken from reference TRBV9 and TRBJ2-1, reads DSGVTQTPKHLITATGQRVTLRCSPRSGDLSVYWYQQSLDQGLQFLIQYYNGEERAKGNILERFSAQQFPDLHSELNLSSLELGDSALYFCASSVRLATGEQFFGPGTRLTVL.

With regard to this clonotype: This may come from a read error, since a much larger clone is one base off. V gene TRBV19 combines with J gene TRBJ2-1; 7 bases agree with TRBD2. The germline CDR1 and CDR2 sequences are LNHDA and SQIVND (reference sequence). The CDR3 sequence is 16 residues long. The chain's CDR3 is CASSINAGVSYNKQFF. The CDR3, as DNA: TGTGCCAGTAGTATAAACGCGGGAGTAAGTTACAATAAGCAGTTCTTC.

The rearrangement uses TRBV7-2 and TRBJ2-7; D is perhaps TRBD2 (5 bases). CDR3 length equals 15 residues. Looked up from germline, CDR1 is SGHTA and CDR2 is FQGNSA. V was shortened by 8 bases and J by 3 bases, with 20 bases between the two germline ends. CDR3 sequence reads: CASGVTAGIYYEQYF. Here the CDR3 DNA reads TGTGCCAGCGGGGTCACGGCCGGGATCTACTACGAGCAGTACTTC.

The chain carries TRBV5-1 and TRBJ1-1; 8 bases match TRBD1. The length of the CDR3 is 15 residues. With V trimmed by 4 bases and J by 5 bases, 10 bases remained unmatched. Germline values: CDR1 SGHRS, CDR2 YFSETQ. The CDR3 reads CASSVTQGASTEAFF. In DNA, the CDR3 is TGCGCCAGCAGCGTTACCCAGGGGGCGTCGACTGAAGCTTTCTTT. The whole variable domain, remainder taken from reference TRBV5-1 and TRBJ1-1, is KAGVTQTPRYLIKTRGQQVTLSCSPISGHRSVSWYQQTPGQGLQFLFEYFSETQRNKGNFPGRFSGRQFSNSRSEMNVSTLELGDSALYLCASSVTQGASTEAFFGQGTRLTVV.

This clonotype was recorded a few times. This chain uses TRBV20-1 with TRBJ2-2; 10 nucleotides line up with TRBD1. V trimming: 4 bases; J trimming: 8 bases; junction bases outside the gene matches: 7. Germline lookup yields CDR1 DFQATT and CDR2 SNEGSKA (reference sequence). This CDR3 is built from 14 residues. The CDR3 is CSAIRDRGRGELFF. DNA of the CDR3: TGCAGTGCTATACGGGACAGGGGACGGGGGGAGCTGTTTTTT.

This clonotype was seen more than once but under ten times. V is TRBV18 and J is TRBJ1-1; unclear D gene. The CDR3 is 13 amino acids. The V and J ends lost 2 bases and 6 bases respectively, with 10 bases between them. Germline V gene lookup returns CDR1 KGHSH and CDR2 LQKENI. The CDR3 loop is CASSPGVQSEAFF. The DNA for the CDR3 is TGTGCCAGCTCACCAGGGGTGCAGTCTGAAGCTTTCTTT. Looking up the rest from reference TRBV18 and TRBJ1-1 gives the full variable domain: NAGVMQNPRHLVRRRGQEARLRCSPMKGHSHVYWYRQLPEEGLKFMVYLQKENIIDESGMPKERFSAEFPKEGPSILRIQQVVRGDSAAYFCASSPGVQSEAFFGQGTRLTVV.

This clonotype was observed many times. The chain links TRBV5-1 to TRBJ1-1, with a weak D call TRBD1 (6 bases). The germline V gene has CDR1 SGHRS and CDR2 YFSETQ. The CDR3 is made up of 14 amino acids. Trimming took off 0 bases at V and 8 bases at J, with 14 bases between the two ends. CDR3 coding DNA: TGCGCCAGCAGCTTGGAAGATACAGGGATAGAAGCTTTCTTT. This sequence encodes CASSLEDTGIEAFF.

This clonotype showed up many times. The chain carries TRBV5-1 and TRBJ2-7, with no clear D. The CDR3 totals 15 residues. The V gene's germline CDR1 is SGHRS and CDR2 YFSETQ. Trimming took off 0 bases at V and 3 bases at J, with 13 bases between the two ends. The CDR3 region has the DNA TGCGCCAGCAGCTTGGGGCCGATGGGGATCTACGAGCAGTACTTC. Protein sequence: CASSLGPMGIYEQYF.

This clonotype was seen ten or more times. The genes are TRBV20-1 and TRBJ1-4, with D perhaps TRBD1 (5 bases). Germline lookup yields CDR1 DFQATT and CDR2 SNEGSKA (reference sequence). Trimming removed 4 bases from V and 5 bases from J, with 11 bases in between. This CDR3 contains 13 residues. CDR3 region: CSATGRFNEKLFF. CDR3 coding DNA: TGCAGTGCTACAGGGCGATTCAATGAAAAACTGTTTTTT.

This clonotype was recorded many times. The J gene is TRBJ2-3, the V gene TRBV14; D remains unclear. V lost 1 base and J 4 bases, leaving 6 bases between the germline ends. The CDR3 is made up of 13 amino acids. Germline lookup yields CDR1 SGHDN and CDR2 FVKESK. CDR3: CASSQAAADTQYF. CDR3 nucleotide sequence: TGTGCCAGCAGCCAAGCCGCGGCAGATACGCAGTATTTT.

Many counts were recorded for this clonotype. The rearrangement links TRBV19 to TRBJ2-5; no definite D call. The CDR3 runs to 15 residues. With 8 bases removed from V and 2 bases from J, the gap between germline ends came to 18 bases. From germline, CDR1 is LNHDA and CDR2 SQIVND (reference sequence). The CDR3 here is CASSAHRTPQETQYF. DNA of the CDR3: TGTGCCAGTTCGGCACACAGAACTCCACAAGAGACCCAGTACTTC.